Each of the 20 T cell receptor beta chains below was sequenced from the same sample in a study of shared clonotypes between healthy human individuals. Naive CD8 isolation took CD45RO-negative cells positively selected for CCR7 and excluded terminally differentiated effector memory CD45RA+ cells. The table came from immunoSEQ multiplex PCR; TCRdb's copy has only in-frame clones and leaves some out. The top ten clones hold about 0.11% of a sample with approximately 600,000 clones, roughly 96% of them seen once. Source material: naive CD8+ T cells sorted from blood. Every receptor here comes from a woman in her twenties or thirties in good health.

The chain has TRBV28 and TRBJ2-5; D unresolved. The end of the DNA is better explained by TRBJ2-7, so the J call may be wrong. Germline-derived CDR1 and CDR2 are MDHEN and SYDVKM. This CDR3 has 13 amino acids. DNA of the CDR3: TGTGCCAGCAGTTTATTTTTCAGCTACGAGCAGTACTTC. Protein product: CASSLFFSYEQYF.

The V and J genes are TRBV29-1 and TRBJ2-3; no clear D. CDR1 is SQVTM, CDR2 ANQGSEA, per germline. V lost 0 bases and J lost 7, with 11 bases in between. The CDR3 is 13 amino acids. The DNA for the CDR3 is TGCAGCGTTGAAGATAGAATCCCATATACGCAGTATTTT. Translation: CSVEDRIPYTQYF.

This chain uses TRBV19 with TRBJ2-1; maybe TRBD2 (6 bases). Trimming took 3 bases from V and 7 from J, leaving 25 bases between them. The CDR3 has 18 amino acids. Germline V gene lookup returns CDR1 LNHDA and CDR2 SQIVND (reference sequence). The CDR3 loop reads CASSIESPGVGRGNEQFF. The CDR3 bases are TGTGCCAGTAGTATTGAATCGCCTGGCGTGGGCCGGGGGAATGAGCAGTTCTTC.

The chain is built from TRBV4-1 and TRBJ1-4; 11 bases match TRBD1. Germline V gives CDR1 MGHRA, CDR2 YSYEKL. The CDR3 loop spans 17 amino acids. J gave up 2 bases and V 10 bases, and 12 bases lay outside the gene matches. CDR3 sequence: CATRGTGGLGTNEKLFF. CDR3 sequence (DNA): TGCGCCACCCGCGGGACAGGGGGTCTCGGGACTAATGAAAAACTGTTTTTT.

This chain uses TRBV7-8 with TRBJ2-4, with 10 nucleotides matching TRBD2. Germline lookup yields CDR1 SGHVS and CDR2 FQNEAQ. The CDR3 spans 16 residues. V was pared by 3 bases and J by 8 bases, with 10 bases of the junction left unmatched. The CDR3 DNA is TGTGCCAGCAGCTTTCCTCTAGCGGGAGTGGGGGACATTCAGTACTTC. It specifies CASSFPLAGVGDIQYF.

Details on this clone: Other DNA sequences in this specimen translate into the identical CDR3. The V call is TRBV27, the J call TRBJ2-7; no definite D call. Looked up from germline, CDR1 is MNHEY and CDR2 is SMNVEV (reference sequence). CDR3 length equals 16 residues. V was shortened by 5 bases and J by 2 bases, with 19 bases between the two germline ends. CDR3 amino acids: CASSPSSGPKTYEQYF. The CDR3 DNA reads as TGTGCCAGCAGTCCCAGCTCGGGCCCGAAGACCTACGAGCAGTACTTC.

The genes are TRBV7-9 and TRBJ1-4, with D possibly being TRBD1 (5 bases). CDR1 SEHNR and CDR2 FQNEAQ come from the germline V gene (reference sequence). Trimming took 5 bases from V and 2 from J, leaving 9 bases between them. The CDR3 length is 14 residues. The DNA for the CDR3 is TGTGCCAGCAGCCGGGACTGGACTAATGAAAAACTGTTTTTT. Protein sequence: CASSRDWTNEKLFF.

CDR3: CASSSDSTGEQFF. Here the CDR3 DNA reads TGTGCCAGCAGCTCGGACTCGACCGGTGAGCAGTTCTTC. The chain combines TRBV27 with TRBJ2-1, with D perhaps TRBD2 (5 bases). Germline V gene lookup returns CDR1 MNHEY and CDR2 SMNVEV (reference sequence). This CDR3 has 13 residues. V was cut by 6 bases and J by 9 bases, with 15 bases left in between.

This chain joins TRBV4-1 and TRBJ2-7, with D hard to call. With 1 base removed from V and 4 bases from J, the gap between germline ends came to 8 bases. The CDR3 runs 13 residues. From germline, CDR1 is MGHRA and CDR2 YSYEKL. This CDR3 is CASSQVSDYEQYF. The CDR3 bases are TGCGCCAGCAGCCAAGTCTCGGATTACGAGCAGTACTTC.

This chain connects TRBV1 to TRBJ2-5; the table gives TRBD2 as D, unverified against the DNA. TRBV1 is a documented pseudogene. There are 16 residues in the CDR3. The CDR3 DNA follows: TGCACCAGCAGCCAAGAGGTAGCGGGAGGTTTGGAGACCCAGTACTTC. Translation: CTSSQEVAGGLETQYF.

This chain connects TRBV27 to TRBJ2-1, with D hard to call. Trimming left V 11 bases short and J 0 bases short, with 14 bases between. CDR1 MNHEY and CDR2 SMNVEV come from the germline V gene (reference sequence). The CDR3 spans 14 residues. The CDR3 nucleotides are TGTGCCTCCAAGGGCGGTGTCTCCTACAATGAGCAGTTCTTC. Translation gives CASKGGVSYNEQFF.

The gene calls are TRBV7-9 and TRBJ2-3, with 10 positions matching TRBD2. J gave up 0 bases and V 6 bases, and 3 bases lay outside the gene matches. CDR1 is SEHNR and CDR2 is FQNEAQ in the germline V gene (reference sequence). The CDR3 is 15 residues long. CDR3 sequence: CASRTSGMSTDTQYF. For the CDR3, the DNA is TGTGCCAGCAGAACTAGCGGGATGAGCACAGATACGCAGTATTTT.

The chain carries TRBV5-6 and TRBJ2-1; 9 bases align to TRBD1. CDR3 length equals 15 residues. Germline CDR1 is SGHDT and CDR2 is YYEEEE. The J segment lost 4 bases and the V segment lost 1 base, leaving 3 bases of the junction unmatched. This chain's CDR3 is CASSLTGGDYNEQFF. The CDR3 region has the DNA TGTGCCAGCAGCTTGACAGGGGGCGATTACAATGAGCAGTTCTTC.

The rearrangement links TRBV11-2 to TRBJ2-2; D gene uncertain. CDR3 length equals 14 residues. Trimming took off 8 bases at V and 1 base at J, with 11 bases between the two ends. Germline CDR1 SGHAT, CDR2 FQNNGV. DNA of the CDR3: TGTGCCAGCTCGGCGACGGGGAACACCGGGGAGCTGTTTTTT. It specifies CASSATGNTGELFF.

V usage is TRBV6-6 and J usage is TRBJ1-1; unclear D gene. The CDR3 extends over 13 amino acids. Trimming shortened V by 2 bases and J by 0 bases, and 4 bases separated the two germline ends. Germline V gene lookup returns CDR1 MNHNY and CDR2 SVGAGI (reference sequence). CDR3 DNA: TGTGCCAGCAGTTACCGAGTGAACACTGAAGCTTTCTTT. Its protein is CASSYRVNTEAFF.

This clone was counted a few times. The J gene is TRBJ2-2, the V gene TRBV10-3; 9 bases match TRBD2. CDR1 is ENHRY and CDR2 is SYGVKD in the germline V gene. J lost 7 bases, V lost 6 bases, and 9 bases had no gene match. This CDR3 comprises 15 residues. This CDR3 reads CAIRTRGGAGGELFF. DNA for the CDR3: TGTGCCATCAGGACCCGCGGGGGGGCTGGCGGGGAGCTGTTTTTT.

The CDR3 sequence: CASSLNRMGGTGELFF. CDR3 DNA sequence: TGTGCCAGCAGCTTGAATCGTATGGGGGGCACCGGGGAGCTGTTTTTT. J is TRBJ2-2 and V is TRBV5-6, with D perhaps TRBD2 (6 bases). CDR1 is SGHDT and CDR2 is YYEEEE in the germline V gene. The CDR3 has 16 amino acids. The ends were cut back, 1 base at V and 4 bases at J, with 14 bases in the middle. Based on the CDR3 plus reference TRBV5-6 and TRBJ2-2, the full variable domain is DAGVTQSPTHLIKTRGQQVTLRCSPKSGHDTVSWYQQALGQGPQFIFQYYEEEERQRGNFPDRFSGHQFPNYSSELNVNALLLGDSALYLCASSLNRMGGTGELFFGEGSRLTVL.

V is TRBV5-8 and J is TRBJ1-1; tentatively, D is TRBD1 (5 bases). V lost 2 bases, J lost 4 bases, and 6 bases lay in between. In germline, CDR1 is SGHTS, CDR2 YDEGEE. The CDR3 totals 12 residues. CDR3 DNA sequence: TGTGCCAGCAGCTTACAGGTCACTGAAGCTTTCTTT. This codes for CASSLQVTEAFF.

The J gene is TRBJ1-5, the V gene TRBV10-1; TRBD1 matches at 11 bases. Germline CDR1 and CDR2: WNHNN and SYGVQD (reference sequence). V dropped 7 bases and J dropped 2; count of bases not matched to a gene: 13. The CDR3 contains 18 residues. The chain's CDR3 is CASIFTGTGGSGNQPQHF. CDR3 in DNA: TGCGCCAGCATTTTCACCGGGACAGGGGGTTCGGGCAATCAGCCCCAGCATTTT.

V and J are TRBV2 and TRBJ2-5; the match to TRBD2 covers 7 bases. V shed 8 bases and J 5 bases; nucleotides not matched to a gene: 14. The V gene's germline CDR1 is SNHLY and CDR2 FYNNEI. The CDR3 is made up of 15 amino acids. CDR3 DNA sequence: TGTGCCAGCGGGAGGGTTGCGGGAAGGGAGGAGACCCAGTACTTC. Translating it yields CASGRVAGREETQYF.